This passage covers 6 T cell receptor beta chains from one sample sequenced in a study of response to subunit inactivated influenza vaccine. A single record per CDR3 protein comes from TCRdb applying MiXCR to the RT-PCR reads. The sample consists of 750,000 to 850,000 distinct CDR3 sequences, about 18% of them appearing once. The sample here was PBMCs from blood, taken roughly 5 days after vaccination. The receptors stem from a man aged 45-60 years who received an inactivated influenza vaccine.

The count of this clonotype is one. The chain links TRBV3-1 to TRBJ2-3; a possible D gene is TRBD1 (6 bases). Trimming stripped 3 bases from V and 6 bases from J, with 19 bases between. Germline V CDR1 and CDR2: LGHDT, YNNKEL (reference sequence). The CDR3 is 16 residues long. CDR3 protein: CASSHRQEVRWDTQYF. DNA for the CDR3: TGTGCCAGCAGCCATCGACAGGAAGTTAGGTGGGATACGCAGTATTTT.

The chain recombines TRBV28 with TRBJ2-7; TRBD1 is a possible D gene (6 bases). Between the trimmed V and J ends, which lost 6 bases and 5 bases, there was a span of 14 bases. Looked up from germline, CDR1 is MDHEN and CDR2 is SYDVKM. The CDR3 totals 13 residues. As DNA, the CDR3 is TGTGCCAGCAGAACCACAGGGCTCAACGAGCAGTACTTC. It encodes CASRTTGLNEQYF.

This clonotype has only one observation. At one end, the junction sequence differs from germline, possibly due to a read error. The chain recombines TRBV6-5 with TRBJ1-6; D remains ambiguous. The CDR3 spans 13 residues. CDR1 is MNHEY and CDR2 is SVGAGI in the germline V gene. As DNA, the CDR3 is TGTACCAGCAGTTATGGGTCGGATTCACCCCTCCACTTT. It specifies CTSSYGSDSPLHF.

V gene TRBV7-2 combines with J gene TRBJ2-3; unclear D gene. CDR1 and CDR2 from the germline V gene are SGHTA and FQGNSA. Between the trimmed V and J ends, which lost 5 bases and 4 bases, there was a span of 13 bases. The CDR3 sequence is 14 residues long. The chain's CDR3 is CASSAKTGPDTQYF. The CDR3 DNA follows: TGTGCCAGCAGCGCAAAGACTGGACCAGATACGCAGTATTTT.

The CDR3 here is CASSLGQGAQETQYF. The DNA for the CDR3 is TGTGCCAGCAGCTTAGGACAGGGGGCCCAGGAGACCCAGTACTTC. The V call is TRBV11-3, the J call TRBJ2-5; 10 bases fit TRBD1. Germline V CDR1 and CDR2: SGHNT, YENEEA. V gave up 1 base and J gave up 5 bases; unmatched junction bases: 4. This CDR3 comprises 15 residues. Variable domain in full (rest from reference TRBV11-3 and TRBJ2-5): EAGVVQSPRYKIIEKKQPVAFWCNPISGHNTLYWYLQNLGQGPELLIRYENEEAVDDSQLPKDRFSAERLKGVDSTLKIQPAELGDSAVYLCASSLGQGAQETQYFGPGTRLLVL.

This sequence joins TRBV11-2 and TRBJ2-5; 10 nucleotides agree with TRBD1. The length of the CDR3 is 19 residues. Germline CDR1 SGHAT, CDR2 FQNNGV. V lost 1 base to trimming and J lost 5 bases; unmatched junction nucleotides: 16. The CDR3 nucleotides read TGTGCCAGCAGCTTAGTTGGCCTGTCCGGGACAGGGGCGGGGGAGACCCAGTACTTC. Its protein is CASSLVGLSGTGAGETQYF.